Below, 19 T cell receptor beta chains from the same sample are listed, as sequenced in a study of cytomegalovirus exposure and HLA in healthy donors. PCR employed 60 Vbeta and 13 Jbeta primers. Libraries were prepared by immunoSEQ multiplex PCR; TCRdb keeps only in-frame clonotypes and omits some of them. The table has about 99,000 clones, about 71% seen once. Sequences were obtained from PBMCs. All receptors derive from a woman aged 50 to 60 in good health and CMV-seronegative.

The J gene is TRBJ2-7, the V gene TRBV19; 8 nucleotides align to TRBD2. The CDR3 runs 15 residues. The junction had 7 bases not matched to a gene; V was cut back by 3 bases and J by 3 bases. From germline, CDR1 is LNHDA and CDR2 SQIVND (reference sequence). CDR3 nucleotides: TGTGCCAGTAGTATCGAACTAGCGGATATCTACGAGCAGTACTTC. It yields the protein CASSIELADIYEQYF.

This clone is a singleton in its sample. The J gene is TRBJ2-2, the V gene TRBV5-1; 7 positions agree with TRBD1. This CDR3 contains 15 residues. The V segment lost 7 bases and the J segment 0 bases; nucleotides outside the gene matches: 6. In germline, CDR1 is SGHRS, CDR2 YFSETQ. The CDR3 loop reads CASDRTGANTGELFF. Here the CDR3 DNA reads TGCGCCAGCGACCGGACAGGAGCGAACACCGGGGAGCTGTTTTTT. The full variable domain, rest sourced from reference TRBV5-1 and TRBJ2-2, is KAGVTQTPRYLIKTRGQQVTLSCSPISGHRSVSWYQQTPGQGLQFLFEYFSETQRNKGNFPGRFSGRQFSNSRSEMNVSTLELGDSALYLCASDRTGANTGELFFGEGSRLTVL.

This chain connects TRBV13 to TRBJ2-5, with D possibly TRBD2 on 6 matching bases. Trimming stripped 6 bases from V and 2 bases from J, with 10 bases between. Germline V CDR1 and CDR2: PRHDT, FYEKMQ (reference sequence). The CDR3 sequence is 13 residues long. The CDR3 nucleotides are TGTGCCAGCAGTGCGGGGAGACAAGAGACCCAGTACTTC. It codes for CASSAGRQETQYF. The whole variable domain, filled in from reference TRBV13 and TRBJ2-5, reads AAGVIQSPRHLIKEKRETATLKCYPIPRHDTVYWYQQGPGQDPQFLISFYEKMQSDKGSIPDRFSAQQFSDYHSELNMSSLELGDSALYFCASSAGRQETQYFGPGTRLLVL.

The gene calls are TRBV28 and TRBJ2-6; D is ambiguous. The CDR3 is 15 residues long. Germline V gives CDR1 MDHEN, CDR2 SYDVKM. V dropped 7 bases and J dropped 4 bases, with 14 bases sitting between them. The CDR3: CASNPRQAGANVLTF. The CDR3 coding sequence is TGTGCCAGCAACCCCCGGCAGGCGGGGGCCAACGTCCTGACTTTC.

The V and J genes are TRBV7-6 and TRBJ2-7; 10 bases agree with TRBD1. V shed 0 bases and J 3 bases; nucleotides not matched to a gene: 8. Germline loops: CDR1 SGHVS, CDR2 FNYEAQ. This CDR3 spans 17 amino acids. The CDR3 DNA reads TGTGCCAGCAGCTTAGCTTCATTTAGGGACAGGGGCTACGAGCAGTACTTC. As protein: CASSLASFRDRGYEQYF. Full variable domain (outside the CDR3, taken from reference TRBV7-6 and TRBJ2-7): GAGVSQSPRYKVTKRGQDVALRCDPISGHVSLYWYRQALGQGPEFLTYFNYEAQQDKSGLPNDRFSAERPEGSISTLTIQRTEQRDSAMYRCASSLASFRDRGYEQYFGPGTRLTVT.

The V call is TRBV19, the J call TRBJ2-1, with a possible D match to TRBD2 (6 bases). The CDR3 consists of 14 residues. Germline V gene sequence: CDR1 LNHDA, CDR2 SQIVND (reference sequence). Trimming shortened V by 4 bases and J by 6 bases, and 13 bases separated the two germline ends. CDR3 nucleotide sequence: TGTGCCAGTAGTACGCCCGGGAGATCCAATGAGCAGTTCTTC. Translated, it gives CASSTPGRSNEQFF.

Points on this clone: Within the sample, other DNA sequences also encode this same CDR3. Here the CDR3 reads CASSQQETQYF. As DNA, the CDR3 is TGCGCCAGCAGCCAACAGGAGACCCAGTACTTC. This chain connects TRBV5-1 to TRBJ2-5; D not resolved. The CDR3 is 11 amino acids. The germline V and J ends were trimmed by 4 bases and 5 bases, with 6 bases remaining between them. In germline, CDR1 is SGHRS, CDR2 YFSETQ.

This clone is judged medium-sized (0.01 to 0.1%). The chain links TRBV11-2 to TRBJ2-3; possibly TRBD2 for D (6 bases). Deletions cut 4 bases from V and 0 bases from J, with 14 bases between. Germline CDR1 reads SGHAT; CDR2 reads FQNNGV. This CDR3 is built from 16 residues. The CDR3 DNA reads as TGTGCCAGCAGCTCAGAGGGCGGGATTAGCACAGATACGCAGTATTTT. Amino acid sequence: CASSSEGGISTDTQYF.

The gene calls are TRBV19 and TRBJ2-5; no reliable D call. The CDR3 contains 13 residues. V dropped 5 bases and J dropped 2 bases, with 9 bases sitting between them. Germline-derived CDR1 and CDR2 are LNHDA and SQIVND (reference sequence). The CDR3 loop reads CASSPTAQETQYF. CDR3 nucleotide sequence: TGTGCCAGTAGTCCGACTGCTCAAGAGACCCAGTACTTC.

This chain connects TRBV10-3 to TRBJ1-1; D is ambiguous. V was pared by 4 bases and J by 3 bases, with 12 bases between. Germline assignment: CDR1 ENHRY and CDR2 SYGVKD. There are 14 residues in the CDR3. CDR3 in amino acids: CAISGFPSDTEAFF. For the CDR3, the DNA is TGTGCCATCAGTGGGTTCCCGAGTGACACTGAAGCTTTCTTT.

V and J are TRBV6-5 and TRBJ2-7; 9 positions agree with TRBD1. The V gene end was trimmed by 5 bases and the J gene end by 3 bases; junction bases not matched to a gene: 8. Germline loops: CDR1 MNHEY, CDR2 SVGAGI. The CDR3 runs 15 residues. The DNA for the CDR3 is TGTGCCAGCAGTGCCCGACAGGGGGGTTTCTACGAGCAGTACTTC. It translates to CASSARQGGFYEQYF.

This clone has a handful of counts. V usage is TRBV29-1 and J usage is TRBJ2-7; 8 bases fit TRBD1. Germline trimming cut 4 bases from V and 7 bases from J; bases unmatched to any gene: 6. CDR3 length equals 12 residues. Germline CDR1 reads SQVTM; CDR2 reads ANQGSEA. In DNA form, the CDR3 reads TGCAGCGTTGGCCGACAGGGGCGGGAGCAGTACTTC. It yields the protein CSVGRQGREQYF.

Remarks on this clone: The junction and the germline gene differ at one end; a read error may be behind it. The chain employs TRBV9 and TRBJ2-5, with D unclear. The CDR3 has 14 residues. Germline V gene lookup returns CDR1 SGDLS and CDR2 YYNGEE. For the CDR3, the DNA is TGTGCCAGCAGCGTAGATCAGTACCAGGAGACCCAGTACTTC. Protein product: CASSVDQYQETQYF.

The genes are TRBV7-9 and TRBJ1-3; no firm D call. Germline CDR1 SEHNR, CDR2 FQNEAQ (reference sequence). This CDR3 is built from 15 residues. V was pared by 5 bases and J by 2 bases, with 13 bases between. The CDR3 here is CASSRRLSPGNTIYF. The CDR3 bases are TGTGCCAGCAGCCGTAGGCTTAGCCCTGGAAACACCATATATTTT.

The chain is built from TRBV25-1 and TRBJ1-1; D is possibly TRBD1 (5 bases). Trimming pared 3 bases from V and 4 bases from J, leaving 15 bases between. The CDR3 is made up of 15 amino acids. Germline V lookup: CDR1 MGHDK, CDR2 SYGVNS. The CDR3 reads CASSEGHGLGTEAFF. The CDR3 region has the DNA TGTGCCAGCAGTGAGGGGCACGGGCTTGGCACTGAAGCTTTCTTT.

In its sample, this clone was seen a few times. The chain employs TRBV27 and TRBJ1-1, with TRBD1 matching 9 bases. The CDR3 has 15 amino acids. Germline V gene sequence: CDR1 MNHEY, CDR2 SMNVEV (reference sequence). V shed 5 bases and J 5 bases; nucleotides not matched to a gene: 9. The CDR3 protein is CASSPLQGAGTEAFF. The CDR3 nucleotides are TGTGCCAGCAGTCCATTACAGGGGGCGGGAACTGAAGCTTTCTTT.

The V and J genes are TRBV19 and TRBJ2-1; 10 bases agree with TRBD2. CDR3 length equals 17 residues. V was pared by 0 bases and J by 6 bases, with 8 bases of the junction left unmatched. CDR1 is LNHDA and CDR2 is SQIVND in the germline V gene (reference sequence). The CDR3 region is CASSIDLGAGGLNEQFF. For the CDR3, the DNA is TGTGCCAGTAGTATAGATCTAGGAGCGGGGGGGCTCAATGAGCAGTTCTTC. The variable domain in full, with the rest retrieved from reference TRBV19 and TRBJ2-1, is DGGITQSPKYLFRKEGQNVTLSCEQNLNHDAMYWYRQDPGQGLRLIYYSQIVNDFQKGDIAEGYSVSREKKESFPLTVTSAQKNPTAFYLCASSIDLGAGGLNEQFFGPGTRLTVL.

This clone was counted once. DNA for the CDR3: TGTGCCAGCAGCTTAGGACAGTGGGACACTGAAGCTTTCTTT. Translated: CASSLGQWDTEAFF. The chain couples TRBV7-9 to TRBJ1-1; a possible D gene is TRBD1 (5 bases). The ends were cut back, 1 base at V and 3 bases at J, with 9 bases in the middle. CDR3 length: 14 residues. The V gene's germline CDR1 is SEHNR and CDR2 FQNEAQ (reference sequence).

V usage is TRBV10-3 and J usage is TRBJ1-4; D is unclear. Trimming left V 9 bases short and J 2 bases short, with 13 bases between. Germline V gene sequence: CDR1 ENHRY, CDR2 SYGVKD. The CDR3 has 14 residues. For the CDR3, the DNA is TGTGCCATTAGCCCGGCGGGGACTAATGAAAAACTGTTTTTT. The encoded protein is CAISPAGTNEKLFF.